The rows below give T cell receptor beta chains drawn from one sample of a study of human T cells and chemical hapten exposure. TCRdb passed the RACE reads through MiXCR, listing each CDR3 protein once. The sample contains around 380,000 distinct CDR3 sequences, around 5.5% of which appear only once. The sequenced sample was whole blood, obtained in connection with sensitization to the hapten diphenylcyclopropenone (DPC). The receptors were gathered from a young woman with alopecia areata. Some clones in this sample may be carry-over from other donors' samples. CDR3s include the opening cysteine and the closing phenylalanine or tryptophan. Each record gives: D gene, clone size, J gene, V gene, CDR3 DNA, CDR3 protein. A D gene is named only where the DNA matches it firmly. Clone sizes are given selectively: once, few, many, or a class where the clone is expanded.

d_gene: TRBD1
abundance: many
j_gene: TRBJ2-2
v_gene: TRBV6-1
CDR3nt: TGTGCCAGCAGTGAACGGGCCAGGGGGACCGGGGAGCTGTTTTTT
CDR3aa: CASSERARGTGELFF

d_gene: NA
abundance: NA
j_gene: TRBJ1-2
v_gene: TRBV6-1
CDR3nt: TGTGCCAGCAGTGAAGCGGGGAGCAACTATGGCTACACCTTC
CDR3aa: CASSEAGSNYGYTF

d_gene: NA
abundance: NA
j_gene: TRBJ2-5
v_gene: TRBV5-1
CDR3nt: TGCGCCAGCAGAGCAGACGACCAAGAGACCCAGTACTTC
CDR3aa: CASRADDQETQYF

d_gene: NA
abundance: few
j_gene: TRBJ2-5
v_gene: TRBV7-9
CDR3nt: TGTGCCAGCAGCTTAGAGGCCCCCCGTTACCAAGAGACCCAGTACTTC
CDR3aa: CASSLEAPRYQETQYF

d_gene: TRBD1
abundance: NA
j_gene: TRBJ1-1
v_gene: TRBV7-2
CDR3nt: TGTGCCAGCAGCATCCAGACAGGGGACACTGAAGCTTTCTTT
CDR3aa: CASSIQTGDTEAFF

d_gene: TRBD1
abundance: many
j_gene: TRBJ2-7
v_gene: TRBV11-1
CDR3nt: TGTGCCAGCAGCTTCGGGACAGTTCCCTACGAGCAGTACTTC
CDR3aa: CASSFGTVPYEQYF

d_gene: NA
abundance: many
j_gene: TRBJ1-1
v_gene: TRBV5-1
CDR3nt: TGCGCCAGCAGCTTGGGAGCGGCTAACACTGAAGCTTTCTTT
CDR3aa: CASSLGAANTEAFF

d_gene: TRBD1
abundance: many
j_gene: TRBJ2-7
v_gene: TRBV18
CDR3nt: TGTGCCAGCTCACCATGGGACAGGGGTACCTACGAGCAGTACTTC
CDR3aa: CASSPWDRGTYEQYF

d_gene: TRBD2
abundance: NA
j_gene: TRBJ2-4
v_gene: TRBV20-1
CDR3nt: TGCAGTGCCCCCAGCGGGGGGGCGGGCATTCAGTACTTC
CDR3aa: CSAPSGGAGIQYF

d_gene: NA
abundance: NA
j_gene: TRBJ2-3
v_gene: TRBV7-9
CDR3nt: TGTGCCAGCAGCTACGTCTCAGATACGCAGTATTTT
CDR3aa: CASSYVSDTQYF

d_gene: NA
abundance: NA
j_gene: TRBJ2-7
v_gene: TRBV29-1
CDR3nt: TGCAGCGTTGAGAGCGCTTCAGGGGCTAGAGACGAGCAGTACTTC
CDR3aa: CSVESASGARDEQYF

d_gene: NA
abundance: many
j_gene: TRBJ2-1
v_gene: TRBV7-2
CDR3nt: TGTGCCAGCAGCCCCCCCAAGGGGAGCTCCTACAATGAGCAGTTCTTC
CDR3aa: CASSPPKGSSYNEQFF

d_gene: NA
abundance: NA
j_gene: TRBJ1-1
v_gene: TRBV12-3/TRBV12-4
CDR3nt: TGTGCCAGCAGTTTAGCTGATGATGAAGCTTTCTTT
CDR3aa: CASSLADDEAFF

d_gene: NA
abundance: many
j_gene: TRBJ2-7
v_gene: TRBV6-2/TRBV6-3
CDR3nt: TGTGCCAGCAGCTCCCCGGGGATCATCGACTACGAGCAGTACTTC
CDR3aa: CASSSPGIIDYEQYF

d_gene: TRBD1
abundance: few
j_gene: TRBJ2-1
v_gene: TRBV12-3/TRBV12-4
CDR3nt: TGTGCCAGCAGTTTAGCCCGGACAGGGGGATTCTACAATGAGCAGTTCTTC
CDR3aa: CASSLARTGGFYNEQFF

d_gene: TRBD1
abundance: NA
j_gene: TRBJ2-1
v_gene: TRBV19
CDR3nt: TGTGCCAGTAGTATTCGTGCACAGGGGGCCGATGAGCAGTTCTTC
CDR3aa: CASSIRAQGADEQFF

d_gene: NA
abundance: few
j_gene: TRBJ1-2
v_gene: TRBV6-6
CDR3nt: TGTGCCAGCAGTTACCCCCCTTCTTGGTATGGCTACACCTTC
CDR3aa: CASSYPPSWYGYTF

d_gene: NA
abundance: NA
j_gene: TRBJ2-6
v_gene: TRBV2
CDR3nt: TGTGCCAGCAGTGAAATAGGGGGAACTGGGGCCAACGTCCTGACTTTC
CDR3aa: CASSEIGGTGANVLTF

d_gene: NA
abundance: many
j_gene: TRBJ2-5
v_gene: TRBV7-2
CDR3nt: TGTGCCACCGTAGAGGGGTGGGGAGAGACCCAGTACTTC
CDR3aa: CATVEGWGETQYF

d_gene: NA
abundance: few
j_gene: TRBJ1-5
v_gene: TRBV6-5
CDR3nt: TGTGCCAGCAAGAAGTTGGGCAATCAGCCCCAGCATTTT
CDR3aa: CASKKLGNQPQHF

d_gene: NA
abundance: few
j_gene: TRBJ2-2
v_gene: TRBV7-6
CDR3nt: TGTGCCAGCAGCCTAAGGAGGCAGGCTGACACCGGGGAGCTGTTTTTT
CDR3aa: CASSLRRQADTGELFF

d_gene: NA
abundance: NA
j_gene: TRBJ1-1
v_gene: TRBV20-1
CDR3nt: TGCAGTGCTAGAGGGGAGGGAGGGAACACTGAAGCTTTCTTT
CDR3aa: CSARGEGGNTEAFF

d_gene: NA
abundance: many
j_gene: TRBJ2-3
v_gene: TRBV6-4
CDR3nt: TGTGCCAGCAGTAGAGGAGCGTCTAGCACAGATACGCAGTATTTT
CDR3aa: CASSRGASSTDTQYF

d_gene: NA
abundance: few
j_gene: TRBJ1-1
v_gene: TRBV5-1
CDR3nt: TGCGCCAGCAGCGGGGTGTTGGACACTGAAGCTTTCTTT
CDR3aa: CASSGVLDTEAFF

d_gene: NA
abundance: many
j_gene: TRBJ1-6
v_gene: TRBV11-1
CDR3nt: TGTGCCAGCAACGGCGAGGGGATAAATTCACCCCTCCACTTT
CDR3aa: CASNGEGINSPLHF

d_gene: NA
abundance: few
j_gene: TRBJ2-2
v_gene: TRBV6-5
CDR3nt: TGTGCCAGCAGGGCACGGGGACAAGGAACCGGGGAGCTGTTTTTT
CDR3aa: CASRARGQGTGELFF

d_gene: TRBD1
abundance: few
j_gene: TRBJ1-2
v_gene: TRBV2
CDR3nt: TGTGCCAGCAGTGAAATGACAGGGGGCGTCTATGGCTACACCTTC
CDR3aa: CASSEMTGGVYGYTF

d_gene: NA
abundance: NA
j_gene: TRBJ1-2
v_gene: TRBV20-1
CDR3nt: TGCAGTGCTAGCAAGGATTATCTCAGCTTC
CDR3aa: CSASKDYLSF

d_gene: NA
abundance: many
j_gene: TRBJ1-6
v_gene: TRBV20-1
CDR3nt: TGCAGTGCTAGTAAGGGGTGGGATTCACCCCTCCACTTT
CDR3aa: CSASKGWDSPLHF

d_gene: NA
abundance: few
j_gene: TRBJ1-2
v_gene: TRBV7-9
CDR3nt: TGTGCCAGCAGCCTACCGGGACTGACGGTCCGGAACTATGGCTACACCTTC
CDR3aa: CASSLPGLTVRNYGYTF

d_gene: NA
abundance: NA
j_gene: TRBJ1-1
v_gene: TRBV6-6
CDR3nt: TGTGCCAGCAGCCCCTCAGCGCTTTCGAACACTGAAGCTTTCTTT
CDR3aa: CASSPSALSNTEAFF

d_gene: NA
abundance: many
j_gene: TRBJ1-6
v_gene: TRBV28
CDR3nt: TGTGCCGGGGCCAGGGTAGGGTCACCCCTCCACTTT
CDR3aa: CAGARVGSPLHF

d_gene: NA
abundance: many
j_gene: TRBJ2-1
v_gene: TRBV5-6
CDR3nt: TGTGCCAGCAGCTTGGAAGGGATCAATGAGCAGTTCTTC
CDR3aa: CASSLEGINEQFF